The present T cell receptor (beta chain) was sequenced within a study of T cell responses to AZD1222 COVID-19 vaccine. Study overall: Second-dose groups at about 4 or about 12 weeks were pooled. Findings and limits, study-wide: Following two doses of AZD1222, Spike-specific TCR breadth and depth rose. Nearly half of unique spike-specific TCRs reportedly avoided B.1.351 and B.1.1.7 mutated regions.

V was trimmed by 2 bases and J by 4 bases, leaving 13 bases between them. This CDR3 is 15 amino acids long. Per the germline V gene, CDR1 is SGHTA and CDR2 is FQGTGA. TCRdb's table, derived via immunoSEQ multiplex PCR, lists solely in-frame clones and lacks some. The repertoire holds tens of thousands of clones, with nearly 90% as singletons. A single count supports this clone. Its antigen is not known. This sample comprised peripheral blood, obtained on day 0 of AZD1222 vaccination. The chain employs TRBV7-3 and TRBJ2-3; D not resolved. The clonotype originates from an adult in good health. The CDR3 region has the DNA TGTGCCAGCAGCTTAGGCCGGGCGGATTCAGATACGCAGTATTTT. This translates into CASSLGRADSDTQYF.